This is a list of T cell receptor beta chains from one sample in a study of T-cell memory formation after mild COVID-19. TCRdb independently ran MiXCR on the 5' RACE reads; one entry per CDR3 protein. Among around 340,000 distinct CDR3 sequences listed, 10% to 15% were seen once. The source material was PBMCs or a T cell subset sorted from them (not recorded which). These receptors were obtained from a man in his late teens or twenties who had mild COVID-19 (a few samples of this study predate the infection). Cell type and time point are not known. Each CDR3 is given with its conserved first and last residue. Each record gives: D gene, clone size, V gene, J gene, CDR3 protein, CDR3 DNA. The D gene is left open where the match is weak. Size is omitted from some rows. Given values are once, few, many or a class for expanded clones.

D: TRBD1; size: -; V: TRBV29-1; J: TRBJ2-1; CDR3: CSVQDRGNEQFF; DNA: TGCAGCGTCCAAGACAGGGGCAATGAGCAGTTCTTC
D: TRBD1; size: many; V: TRBV4-3; J: TRBJ1-2; CDR3: CASSQMESRDRGHEAF; DNA: TGCGCCAGCAGCCAGATGGAGTCTAGGGACAGGGGCCATGAGGCCTTC
D: -; size: few; V: TRBV11-3; J: TRBJ2-2; CDR3: CASSSPATGELFF; DNA: TGTGCCAGCAGCTCGCCGGCCACCGGGGAGCTGTTTTTT
D: -; size: few; V: TRBV6-2/TRBV6-3; J: TRBJ2-1; CDR3: CASSFGRNNEQFF; DNA: TGTGCCAGCAGTTTTGGCAGAAACAATGAGCAGTTCTTC
D: TRBD2; size: many; V: TRBV7-3; J: TRBJ2-1; CDR3: CASSVGLAGPINNEQFF; DNA: TGTGCCAGCAGCGTGGGACTAGCGGGGCCCATTAACAATGAGCAGTTCTTC
D: -; size: -; V: TRBV25-1; J: TRBJ1-2; CDR3: CASSDQTGGEGYTF; DNA: TGTGCCAGCAGCGACCAGACAGGTGGCGAGGGCTACACCTTC
D: -; size: -; V: TRBV12-3/TRBV12-4; J: TRBJ1-1; CDR3: CASSLSSELEAFF; DNA: TGTGCCAGCAGTTTAAGTTCTGAGCTCGAAGCTTTCTTT
D: -; size: -; V: TRBV7-9; J: TRBJ2-4; CDR3: CASSISGRKNIQYF; DNA: TGTGCCAGCAGCATCTCAGGGAGAAAAAACATTCAGTACTTC
D: -; size: -; V: TRBV6-2/TRBV6-3; J: TRBJ2-5; CDR3: CASRYRETQYF; DNA: TGTGCCAGCCGGTACAGGGAGACCCAGTACTTC
D: -; size: few; V: TRBV7-9; J: TRBJ1-2; CDR3: CASSSIGGGNYGYTF; DNA: TGTGCCAGCAGCTCGATAGGCGGTGGGAACTATGGCTACACCTTC
D: -; size: -; V: TRBV6-5; J: TRBJ1-6; CDR3: CASSNPPAAPLHF; DNA: TGTGCCAGCAGTAATCCCCCAGCGGCACCCCTCCACTTT
D: -; size: -; V: TRBV4-3; J: TRBJ2-3; CDR3: CASSAGTSVNTQYF; DNA: TGCGCCAGCAGCGCCGGGACTTCAGTCAATACGCAGTATTTT
D: -; size: few; V: TRBV5-1; J: TRBJ1-3; CDR3: CASRQFSGNTIYF; DNA: TGCGCCAGCAGACAGTTCTCTGGAAACACCATATATTTT
D: -; size: -; V: TRBV12-3/TRBV12-4; J: TRBJ1-2; CDR3: CASSFRRYGYTF; DNA: TGTGCCAGCAGTTTCAGGCGCTATGGCTACACCTTC
D: -; size: many; V: TRBV7-9; J: TRBJ2-5; CDR3: CASSLAGAILQETQYF; DNA: TGTGCCAGCAGCTTAGCGGGGGCCATCCTCCAAGAGACCCAGTACTTC
D: -; size: -; V: TRBV6-5; J: TRBJ1-2; CDR3: CASSWQGEDGYTF; DNA: TGTGCCAGCAGTTGGCAGGGAGAGGATGGCTACACCTTC
D: -; size: -; V: TRBV10-2; J: TRBJ1-5; CDR3: CASREGRGDQPQHF; DNA: TGCGCCAGCAGAGAGGGGAGAGGTGATCAGCCCCAGCATTTT
D: TRBD2; size: few; V: TRBV10-1; J: TRBJ2-1; CDR3: CASSEAGLAGGPQFF; DNA: TGCGCCAGCAGTGAGGCCGGACTAGCGGGGGGGCCACAGTTCTTC
D: TRBD1; size: few; V: TRBV2; J: TRBJ1-5; CDR3: CASSEGQLYSNQPQHF; DNA: TGTGCCAGCAGTGAGGGACAGCTATATAGCAATCAGCCCCAGCATTTT
D: -; size: -; V: TRBV19; J: TRBJ2-6; CDR3: CASSRHSAHLAGANVLTF; DNA: TGTGCCAGTAGCCGCCACAGCGCCCACCTCGCAGGGGCCAACGTCCTGACTTTC
D: -; size: -; V: TRBV20-1; J: TRBJ1-1; CDR3: CSATGTLSTEAFF; DNA: TGCAGTGCTACCGGGACCTTATCCACTGAAGCTTTCTTT
D: TRBD1; size: -; V: TRBV2; J: TRBJ1-2; CDR3: CASSAQGSNYGYTF; DNA: TGTGCCAGCAGTGCACAGGGGTCTAACTATGGCTACACCTTC
D: -; size: -; V: TRBV20-1; J: TRBJ1-4; CDR3: CSATPYEKLFF; DNA: TGCAGTGCTACCCCGTATGAAAAACTGTTTTTT
D: -; size: few; V: TRBV10-3; J: TRBJ1-2; CDR3: CAISESTDGYTF; DNA: TGTGCCATCAGTGAGTCTACGGATGGCTACACCTTC
D: TRBD1; size: -; V: TRBV9; J: TRBJ1-2; CDR3: CASSVMWDRGPGYTF; DNA: TGTGCCAGCAGCGTGATGTGGGACAGGGGGCCTGGCTACACCTTC
D: -; size: -; V: TRBV4-3; J: TRBJ2-1; CDR3: CASSQDSGVSSYNEQFF; DNA: TGCGCCAGCAGCCAAGATTCCGGGGTGAGCTCCTACAATGAGCAGTTCTTC
D: -; size: few; V: TRBV4-2; J: TRBJ1-2; CDR3: CASSGTGEVNGYTF; DNA: TGTGCCAGCAGCGGGACGGGGGAAGTTAATGGCTACACCTTC
D: -; size: -; V: TRBV9; J: TRBJ1-3; CDR3: CASSARQSSGNTIYF; DNA: TGTGCCAGCAGCGCAAGACAGAGCTCTGGAAACACCATATATTTT
D: TRBD1; size: few; V: TRBV5-5; J: TRBJ2-7; CDR3: CASSPAGQGLYEQYF; DNA: TGTGCCAGCAGCCCTGCGGGACAGGGACTCTACGAGCAGTACTTC
D: -; size: -; V: TRBV5-1; J: TRBJ2-2; CDR3: CASSLEGGRDTGELFF; DNA: TGCGCCAGCAGCCTAGAGGGGGGGCGCGACACCGGGGAGCTGTTTTTT
D: TRBD1; size: -; V: TRBV20-1; J: TRBJ1-1; CDR3: CSARAPSGTGNTEAFF; DNA: TGCAGTGCTAGAGCCCCTTCCGGGACAGGGAACACTGAAGCTTTCTTT
D: TRBD2; size: -; V: TRBV25-1; J: TRBJ2-1; CDR3: CASSDLRGGSYNEQFF; DNA: TGTGCCAGCAGTGATCTCCGGGGGGGCTCCTACAATGAGCAGTTCTTC
D: -; size: -; V: TRBV6-1; J: TRBJ2-1; CDR3: CASRRQYNEQFF; DNA: TGTGCCAGCAGGAGACAGTACAATGAGCAGTTCTTC
D: -; size: few; V: TRBV6-5; J: TRBJ2-5; CDR3: CASSYSGGLGETQYF; DNA: TGTGCCAGCAGTTACTCGGGGGGCTTAGGAGAGACCCAGTACTTC
D: -; size: -; V: TRBV18; J: TRBJ1-2; CDR3: CASSPSAGPHGYTF; DNA: TGTGCCAGCTCACCATCGGCCGGACCGCATGGCTACACCTTC
D: -; size: few; V: TRBV20-1; J: TRBJ2-7; CDR3: CSASPDFETYEQYF; DNA: TGCAGTGCTAGCCCGGACTTCGAGACCTACGAGCAGTACTTC